The T cell receptor beta chain described here comes from a study of shared clonotypes between healthy human individuals (dated by TCRdb to 2020 to 2022). Turning to the overall study: Three men and a couple of women, aged 18 to 49 years, made up the cohort. For each donor, three plates each were used for CD4 naive and CD4 memory, two plates were used for CD8 naive, and one plate was used for CD8 memory. To estimate repertoire size and how much clonotype sharing occurs between individuals, the study deeply sequenced the blood TCR repertoires of several healthy adults. Different laboratories and diverse techniques were used to prepare libraries and sequence TCR repertoires, to increase sequencing depth and limit assay-specific biases. Leukapheresis yielded between about 0.8 and 8.9 billion PBMCs per donor.

In the case of this clone: Which antigen it targets is not known. No base quality information exists; no much larger clone differs at one position.

Using the deep immunoSEQ assay, multiplex PCR amplified TCR CDR3 regions from genomic DNA. Extracted genomic DNA from each cell subset was spread evenly across all wells of several immunoSEQ 96-well plates, with each plate serving as a replicate. For sorted subsets, each replicate PCR was loaded with roughly 190 ng genomic DNA, equivalent to about 33,000 T cell genomes. Purified libraries were quantified with a Qubit 3.0 fluorometer, sized on a Bioanalyzer 2100, and re-quantified with the KAPA Library Quantification kit. Every immunoSEQ 96-well plate was sequenced on a separate single-read 150-cycle Illumina NextSeq 550 flow cell. On the study's bioinformatics: The immunoSEQ output contained only junctional sequences without quality scores, so filtering could not match that applied to full-length reads. Sequences were annotated with PyIR, a Python wrapper for IgBLAST v1.9, using IMGT germline references to assign V/J genes and CDR3. Reads were filtered out if the reads had weak V/J assignments (E-value above 1e-6), no CDR3, stop codons, out-of-frame junctions, or ambiguous translated residues. A V3J clonotype was defined by an identical inferred V gene, J gene, and CDR3 amino acid sequence. To compute the percentage overlap between repertoires, the number of shared unique clonotypes was divided by the size of the smaller repertoire. Three approaches were used to assess repertoire richness: RTK rarefaction, the Chao1 estimator, and Recon v2.1 estimates of unobserved clonotypes. OLGA was used to compute generation probabilities for all TCRbeta clonotypes that the gDNA method yielded from a few donors. TCRdb's version of the immuneACCESS table is confined to in-frame rearrangements and falls short of the full clone set. An unresolved V gene accounts for under half of the shortfall where checked; the remainder is of unknown origin. V and J calls and clone size follow that table, whereas D and trimming were derived from the DNA. The sample table holds just over 2,000,000 clones, of which 85% to 95% were seen once. The ten most abundant clones make up roughly 1.1% of the sample.

Results and caveats for the whole study, not just this receptor: Pairwise subsampling indicated that sequencing depth was expected to affect the degree of clonotype sharing among donors. Because the study included a small number of donors, the genetic and exposure-history diversity represented was limited. Higher generation probabilities were observed for clonotypes shared by all four sorted-subset donors than for non-shared clonotypes. Rarefaction of sorted-subset datasets indicated incomplete sequencing despite the large sequencing depth. Only blood was sampled, and tissue TCR repertoires likely differ from those in blood. Naive subsets generally had larger estimated clonotype richness than memory subsets did. Across a few donors, approximately 4.9% of naive CD4, roughly 3.5% of naive CD8, approximately 2.5% of memory CD4, and approximately 0.4% of memory CD8 clonotypes were shared.

For the CD8 naive samples, CD45RO-negative cells were positively selected for CCR7, yielding a CD45RA+CCR7+ population from which TemRA cells were excluded. The donors were healthy, HIV-negative adults with no recently reported acute infections or vaccinations. Every donor was a Caucasian adult residing in Nashville, Tennessee, USA. Blood was collected by leukapheresis, and PBMCs were isolated by Ficoll-Histopaque density gradient centrifugation and then cryopreserved in liquid nitrogen vapor phase. Purity and quantity of every magnetically sorted T cell population were checked by analytical flow cytometry. From each sorted fraction, genomic DNA was isolated and quantified by UV absorbance on a Nanodrop 2000c. The cysteine opens and the phenylalanine closes a CDR3 of 18 amino acids. The sequence is cut down to CDR3 DNA, 54 bases in frame from base 1. Sequences MGHRA (CDR1) and YSYEKL (CDR2) are obtained from the germline V gene. For this chain, trimming is 1 base at the V end and 0 bases at the J end, and the number of junction bases without a gene match is 10.

The sequence links TRBV4-1 to TRBJ2-7; 9 bases in the junction line up with TRBD2. The specimen sequenced was naive CD8+ T cells sorted from blood. The cell subset or site label of this sample denotes: CD45RA+CCR7+. The TCR comes from a man between 18 and 29 years old in good health. The DNA sequence is as follows: TGCGCCAGCAGCCAAGGAGGATGGCGGGAGGGCCACTCCTACGAGCAGTACTTC. This translates into CASSQGGWREGHSYEQYF.